The entry that follows covers one TCR beta chain sequence. It lacks a known antigen. No base qualities exist here, and no much larger clone lies one base off it. These data originate in a study of graft-versus-host responses after intestinal transplantation (dated by TCRdb to the early 2020s). In terms of the full investigation: Recipients received multivisceral, liver-intestinal, or isolated intestinal transplants. All recipients received anti-thymocyte globulin induction followed by maintenance tacrolimus and steroids for around 3 years. After intestinal transplantation, graft-versus-host and host-versus-graft alloreactive T cell clones in the graft, circulation and bone marrow were tracked using bulk TCR-beta CDR3 sequencing. Alloreactive clones were identified by sequencing pre-transplant mixed lymphocyte reaction products and comparing these products with unstimulated pre-transplant donor and recipient T cells. The cohort enrolled around 23 intestinal transplant recipients including one retransplant, and a few patients lacking pretransplant specimens were excluded. Donor T cell macrochimerism was defined as a peak of at least 4% donor T cells among recipient peripheral blood mononuclear cells. Rather than going through the commercial service, samples from a few later patients were sequenced in-house on an Illumina MiSeq and processed with MiXCR.

Broader findings and caveats from the paper: High GvH to HvG T cell clonal ratios were observed in the allografts of patients with donor T cell macrochimerism. Early after transplant, peak levels of circulating GvH clones were found to be associated with declines in HvG clones. GvH clones were detected in recipient bone marrow, and some of these GvH clones were observed earlier in ileal mucosa or blood, consistent with an intestinal mucosal origin. The relatively low number and heterogeneity of intestinal transplant patients limited the conclusions.

Library construction relied on the immunoSEQ multiplex PCR assay. For most patients, genomic DNA was isolated with the Qiagen DNeasy Blood and Tissue Kit and shipped frozen to Adaptive Biotechnologies for TCR sequencing. Adaptive Biotechnologies carried out high-throughput TCR-beta CDR3 sequencing of genomic DNA for most patients. In the authors' own workflow: TCR sequencing data were retrieved from Adaptive's ImmunoSEQ software for 15 to 20 patients, whereas three other patients were processed with MiXCR and VDJtools. CD4 versus CD8 sorting errors were corrected by removing sequences found in both subsets at a frequency ratio below 5:1. CDR3 nucleotide sequences shared by donor and recipient were removed because the origin of these sequences could not be assigned. To be classed as alloreactive, a clone needed at least 2-fold expansion over unstimulated cells and a minimum CFSE-low frequency of 0.002% (template counts) or 0.001% (read counts). Clones were considered mappable if detected in sequenced pre-transplant spleen, lymph node, or MLR CFSE-low populations of the donor or recipient. The cumulative frequency of alloreactive clones was calculated as a percentage of all sequences, weighted by copy number. The table comes from immuneACCESS by way of TCRdb, which keeps in-frame sequences with V and J called. Part of the clones is missing from these tables; in studies checked, under half for an unresolved V gene and the rest for unknown reasons. D and trimming were read from the DNA, whereas the V and J calls and clone size are those reported in that table. For this sample the table gives 90,000 to 120,000 clones, of which over 80% were detected only once. Together, the top ten hold approximately 0.76% of the sample.

For this chain, trimming is 6 bases at the V end and 0 bases at the J end, and the number of junction bases without a gene match is 3. Taken from cysteine to phenylalanine, the CDR3 has 14 residues. CDR3 DNA is the only sequence kept; it has 42 bases, read in frame from the first base. CDR1 MNHEY and CDR2 SMNVEV were looked up in the germline V gene (reference sequence). What the time point label conveys for this sample: cells obtained before transplantation from donor or recipient. CD3+CD4+ and CD3+CD8+ populations were FACS-sorted from unstimulated pre-transplant donor and recipient cells taken from spleen or lymph nodes.

This specimen was unstimulated CD4+ T cells sorted from spleen or lymph node cells, taken before transplant. The V gene is TRBV27 and the J gene is TRBJ2-5; TRBD2 fits 8 bases in the junction. This receptor was taken from a human donor who was the organ donor for an intestinal transplant. The CDR3 loop reads CASRETSDQETQYF. The DNA is as follows: TGTGCCAGCAGGGAGACTAGCGACCAAGAGACCCAGTACTTC.